Listed below are T cell receptor beta chains from one sample, sequenced in a study of blood T cell repertoires in COVID-19. The repertoire was sequenced with immunoSEQ multiplex PCR; TCRdb's copy has only in-frame clones and lacks some. Of about 220,000 clones in the sample, about four fifths are singletons; the top ten hold around 3.5%. Sequencing input: peripheral blood. The receptors shown here come from a woman at least 80 years old with acute or convalescent COVID-19. Both conserved end residues are part of each CDR3. D genes are given only for firm matches. Only some rows state a clone size, as once, few, many or a class for expanded clones.

>TRBV10-3|NA|TRBJ1-2|NA
TGTGCCATCCGACCTGCAGGGGAAACTAACTATGGCTACACCTTC
CAIRPAGETNYGYTF
>TRBV4-3|NA|TRBJ1-6|NA
TGCGCCAGCAGCCAAGATTTTTATGGCAGGGCTAGCTCCTATAATTCACCCCTCCACTTT
CASSQDFYGRASSYNSPLHF
>TRBV6-4|TRBD1|TRBJ1-1|NA
TGTGCCAGCAGTCTCCAGGGGGCCCCCATGAACACTGAAGCTTTCTTT
CASSLQGAPMNTEAFF
>TRBV18|NA|TRBJ1-2|NA
TGTGCCAGCTCACCTTTCCCTTTGGCGGGCCTTAACTATGGCTACACCTTC
CASSPFPLAGLNYGYTF
>TRBV9|NA|TRBJ1-5|NA
TGTGCCAGCAGCTCGGACAGTAGCAATCAGCCCCAGCATTTT
CASSSDSSNQPQHF
>TRBV18|TRBD1|TRBJ1-4|NA
TGTGCCAGCTCACCACCGGCAGGGGGTAATGAAAAACTGTTTTTT
CASSPPAGGNEKLFF
>TRBV28|NA|TRBJ1-2|NA
TGTGCCAGCAGTTGGGCCAGGAGGTCTGGCTACACCTTC
CASSWARRSGYTF
>TRBV11-2|NA|TRBJ2-2|NA
TGTGCCAGCAGCTTAGTGTCAGGGAACACCGGGGAGCTGTTTTTT
CASSLVSGNTGELFF
>TRBV19|NA|TRBJ1-5|NA
TGTGCCAGTACCCTAACGAGGAGCAGCGGGAATCAGCCCCAGCATTTT
CASTLTRSSGNQPQHF
>TRBV28|NA|TRBJ1-5|NA
TGTGCCAGCAGTTTAACAATCAATCAGCCCCAGCATTTT
CASSLTINQPQHF
>TRBV19|TRBD1|TRBJ1-2|NA
TGTGCCAGTAGCCCGGACAGGGGGCAGTATGGCTACACCTTC
CASSPDRGQYGYTF
>TRBV19|NA|TRBJ1-1|NA
TGTGCCAGTAGTACCAGACGCCGACAGATATTTGAAGCTTTCTTT
CASSTRRRQIFEAFF
>TRBV6-5|NA|TRBJ1-2|once
TGTGCCACAACCAGGAACGGGATTAACTATGGCTACACCTTC
CATTRNGINYGYTF
>TRBV2|TRBD1|TRBJ1-1|NA
TGTGCCAGCAGTGTTGTTGGACAGGGGAACACTGAAGCTTTCTTT
CASSVVGQGNTEAFF
>TRBV5-1|TRBD2|TRBJ2-2|few
TGCGCCAGCAGCTTGGTCGGCGGGGGGTCGAACACCGGGGAGCTGTTTTTT
CASSLVGGGSNTGELFF
>TRBV5-5|NA|TRBJ1-3|once
TGTGCCAGCAGCCTGGCCCCGGGGGGTTCTGGAAACACCATATATTTT
CASSLAPGGSGNTIYF
>TRBV6-1|TRBD2|TRBJ2-5|once
TGTGCCAGCAGTGAAAGGCGGCGGGGGGAACTTCGCCAAGAGACCCAGTACTTC
CASSERRRGELRQETQYF
>TRBV2|TRBD2|TRBJ2-5|NA
TGTGCCAGCAGTCCCGGGACTAGCGGGACAGAGACCCAGTACTTC
CASSPGTSGTETQYF
>TRBV3-1/TRBV3-2|TRBD1|TRBJ2-1|once
TGTGCCAGCAGCCAAGATCAGGGGGTAGGGAATGAGCAGTTCTTC
CASSQDQGVGNEQFF
>TRBV7-2|NA|TRBJ1-5|NA
TGTGCCAGCAGCTTATATAATCAGCCCCAGCATTTT
CASSLYNQPQHF
>TRBV2|NA|TRBJ1-3|NA
TGTGCCAGCAGTGAACAGGCCGCCTCTGGAAACACCATATATTTT
CASSEQAASGNTIYF
>TRBV11-1|TRBD1|TRBJ1-3|NA
TGTGCCAGCAGCTGGGACAGGCCCGCAAACACCATATATTTT
CASSWDRPANTIYF
>TRBV18|NA|TRBJ2-6|NA
TGTGCCAGCTCACTACCTCGGGGATCTGGGGCCAACGTCCTGACTTTC
CASSLPRGSGANVLTF
>TRBV30|NA|TRBJ1-3|NA
TGTGCCTGGAACGGCGGGAATGGAAACACCATATATTTT
CAWNGGNGNTIYF
>TRBV25-1|TRBD1|TRBJ1-1|NA
TGTGCCAGCAGCGGACAGGGGTTTGGGGGCTTTCGCTTT
CASSGQGFGGFRF
>TRBV3-1/TRBV3-2|NA|TRBJ2-2|NA
TGTGCCAGCAGCAACTTCGGGGGAAGTACCGGGGAGCTGTTTTTT
CASSNFGGSTGELFF
>TRBV5-1|TRBD1|TRBJ1-1|NA
TGCGCCAGCAGCATAACCCGGACAGGACGAGATGAAGCTTTCTTT
CASSITRTGRDEAFF
>TRBV27|TRBD1|TRBJ2-7|NA
TGTGCCAGCAGGCCCCGGACAGGGGGCTTAATAGGAGCCTACGAGCAGTACTTC
CASRPRTGGLIGAYEQYF